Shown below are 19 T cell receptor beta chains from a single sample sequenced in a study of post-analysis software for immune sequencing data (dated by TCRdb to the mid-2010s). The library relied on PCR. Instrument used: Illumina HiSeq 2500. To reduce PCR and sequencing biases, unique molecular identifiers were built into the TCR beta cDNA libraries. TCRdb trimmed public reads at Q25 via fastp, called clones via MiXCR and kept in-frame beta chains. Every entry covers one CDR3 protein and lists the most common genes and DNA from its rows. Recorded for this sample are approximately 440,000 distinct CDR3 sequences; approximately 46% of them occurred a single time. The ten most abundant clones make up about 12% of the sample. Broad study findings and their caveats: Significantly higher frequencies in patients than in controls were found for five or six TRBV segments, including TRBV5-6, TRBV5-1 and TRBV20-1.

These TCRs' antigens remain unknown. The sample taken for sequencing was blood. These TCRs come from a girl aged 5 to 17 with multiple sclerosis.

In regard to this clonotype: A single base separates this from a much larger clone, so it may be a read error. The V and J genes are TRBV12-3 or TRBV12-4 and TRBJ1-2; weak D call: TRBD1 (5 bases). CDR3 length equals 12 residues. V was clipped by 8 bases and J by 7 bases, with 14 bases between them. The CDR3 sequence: CASCRGLAGYTF. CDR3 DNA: TGTGCCAGCTGCCGGGGCTTAGCTGGCTACACCTTC.

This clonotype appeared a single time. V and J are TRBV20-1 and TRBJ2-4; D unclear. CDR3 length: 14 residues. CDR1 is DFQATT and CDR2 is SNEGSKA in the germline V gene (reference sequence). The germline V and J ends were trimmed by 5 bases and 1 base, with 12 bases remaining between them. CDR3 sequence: CSARLGTAKNIQYF. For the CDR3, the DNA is TGCAGTGCTCGGCTGGGTACGGCCAAAAACATTCAGTACTTC.

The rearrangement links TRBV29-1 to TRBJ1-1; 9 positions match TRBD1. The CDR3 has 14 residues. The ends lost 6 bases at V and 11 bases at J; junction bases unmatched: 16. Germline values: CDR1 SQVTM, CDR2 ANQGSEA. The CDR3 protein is CSVLTGTGRGMAFF. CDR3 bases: TGCAGCGTATTGACCGGGACAGGGAGAGGTATGGCTTTCTTT.

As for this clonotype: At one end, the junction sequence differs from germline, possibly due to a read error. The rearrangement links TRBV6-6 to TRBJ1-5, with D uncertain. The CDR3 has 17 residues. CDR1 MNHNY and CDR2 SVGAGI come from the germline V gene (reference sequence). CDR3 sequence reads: CASSYEGAFLGNQPQHF. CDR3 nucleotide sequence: TGTGCTAGCAGTTACGAGGGCGCTTTTCTGGGCAATCAGCCCCAGCATTTT.

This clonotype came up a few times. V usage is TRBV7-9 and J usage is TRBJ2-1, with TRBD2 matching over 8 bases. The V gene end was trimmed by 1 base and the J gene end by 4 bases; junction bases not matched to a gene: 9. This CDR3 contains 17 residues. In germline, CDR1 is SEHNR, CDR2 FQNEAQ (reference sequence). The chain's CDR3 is CASSLGVSGRGYNEQFF. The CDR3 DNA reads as TGTGCCAGCAGCTTAGGGGTCAGCGGGAGAGGATACAATGAGCAGTTCTTC.

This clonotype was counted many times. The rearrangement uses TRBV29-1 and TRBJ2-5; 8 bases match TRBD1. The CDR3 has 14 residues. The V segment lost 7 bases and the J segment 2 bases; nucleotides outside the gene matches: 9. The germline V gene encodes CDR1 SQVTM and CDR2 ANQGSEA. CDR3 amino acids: CSGGQANQQETQYF. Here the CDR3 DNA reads TGCAGCGGGGGACAGGCCAACCAACAAGAGACCCAGTACTTC.

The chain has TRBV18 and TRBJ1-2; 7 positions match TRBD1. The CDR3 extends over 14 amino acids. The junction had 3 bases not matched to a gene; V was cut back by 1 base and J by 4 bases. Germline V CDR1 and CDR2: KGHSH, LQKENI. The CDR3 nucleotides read TGTGCCAGCTCACCACTGGACAGGTTCTATGGCTACACCTTC. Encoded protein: CASSPLDRFYGYTF. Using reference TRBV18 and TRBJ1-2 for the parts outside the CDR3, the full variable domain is NAGVMQNPRHLVRRRGQEARLRCSPMKGHSHVYWYRQLPEEGLKFMVYLQKENIIDESGMPKERFSAEFPKEGPSILRIQQVVRGDSAAYFCASSPLDRFYGYTFGSGTRLTVV.

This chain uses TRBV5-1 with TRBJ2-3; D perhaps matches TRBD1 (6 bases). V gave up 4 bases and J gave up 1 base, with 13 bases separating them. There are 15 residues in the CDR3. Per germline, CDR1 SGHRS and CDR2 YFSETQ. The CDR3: CASSTVDRRTDTQYF. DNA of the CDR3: TGCGCCAGCAGCACAGTGGACAGACGCACAGATACGCAGTATTTT.

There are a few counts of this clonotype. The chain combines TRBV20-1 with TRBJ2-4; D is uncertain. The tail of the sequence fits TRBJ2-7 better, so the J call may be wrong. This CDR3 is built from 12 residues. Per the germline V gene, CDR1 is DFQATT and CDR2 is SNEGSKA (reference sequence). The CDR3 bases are TGCAGTGCTAAGGTTGATGGGTACGAGCAGTACTTC. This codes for CSAKVDGYEQYF.

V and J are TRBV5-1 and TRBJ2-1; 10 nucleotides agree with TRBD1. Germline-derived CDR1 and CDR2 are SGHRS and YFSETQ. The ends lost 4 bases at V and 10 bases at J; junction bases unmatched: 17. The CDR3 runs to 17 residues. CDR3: CASSPGQGLRGYYEQFF. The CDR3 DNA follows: TGCGCCAGCAGCCCGGGACAGGGGTTAAGGGGCTACTACGAGCAGTTCTTC. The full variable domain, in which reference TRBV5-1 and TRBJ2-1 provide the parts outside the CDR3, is KAGVTQTPRYLIKTRGQQVTLSCSPISGHRSVSWYQQTPGQGLQFLFEYFSETQRNKGNFPGRFSGRQFSNSRSEMNVSTLELGDSALYLCASSPGQGLRGYYEQFFGPGTRLTVL.

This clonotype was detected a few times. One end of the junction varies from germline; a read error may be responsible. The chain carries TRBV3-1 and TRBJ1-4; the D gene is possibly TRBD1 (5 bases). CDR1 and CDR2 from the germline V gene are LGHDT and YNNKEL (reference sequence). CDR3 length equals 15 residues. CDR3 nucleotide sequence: TGTGCCAGTAGCCCCACCGGGACCTATGGTGAAAAACTGTTTTTT. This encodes CASSPTGTYGEKLFF.

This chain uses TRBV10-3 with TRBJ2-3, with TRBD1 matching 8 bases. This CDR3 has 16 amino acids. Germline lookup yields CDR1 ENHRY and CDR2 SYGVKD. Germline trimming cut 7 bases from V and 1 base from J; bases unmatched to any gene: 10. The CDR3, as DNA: TGTGCCATCAAAGTTTATCCGGGACAGGGCACAGATACGCAGTATTTT. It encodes CAIKVYPGQGTDTQYF.

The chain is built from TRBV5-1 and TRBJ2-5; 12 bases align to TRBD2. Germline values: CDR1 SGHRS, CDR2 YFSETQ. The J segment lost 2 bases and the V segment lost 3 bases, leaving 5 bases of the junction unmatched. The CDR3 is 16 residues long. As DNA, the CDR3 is TGCGCCAGCAGCTCGACTAGCGGGAGTAAGCAAGAGACCCAGTACTTC. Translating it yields CASSSTSGSKQETQYF. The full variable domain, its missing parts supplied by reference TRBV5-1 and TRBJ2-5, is KAGVTQTPRYLIKTRGQQVTLSCSPISGHRSVSWYQQTPGQGLQFLFEYFSETQRNKGNFPGRFSGRQFSNSRSEMNVSTLELGDSALYLCASSSTSGSKQETQYFGPGTRLLVL.

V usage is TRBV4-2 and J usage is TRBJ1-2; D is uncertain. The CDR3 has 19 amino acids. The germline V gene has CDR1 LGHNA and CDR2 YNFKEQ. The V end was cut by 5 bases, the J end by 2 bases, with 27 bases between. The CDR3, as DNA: TGTGCCAGCAGCAAACCGTCCCGAGACCCATGGAGGCTCAACTATGGCTACACCTTC. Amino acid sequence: CASSKPSRDPWRLNYGYTF.

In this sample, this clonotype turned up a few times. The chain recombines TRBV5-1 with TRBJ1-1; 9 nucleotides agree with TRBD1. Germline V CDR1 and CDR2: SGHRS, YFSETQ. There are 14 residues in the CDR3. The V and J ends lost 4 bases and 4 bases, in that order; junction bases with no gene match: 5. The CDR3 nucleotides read TGCGCCAGCAGCCCCGGACAGGGGCCCACTGAAGCTTTCTTT. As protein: CASSPGQGPTEAFF.

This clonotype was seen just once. The CDR3 here is CASSSDREGILQYF. The CDR3 coding sequence is TGTGCCAGCAGCTCTGACAGGGAGGGGATACTACAGTACTTC. The V and J genes are TRBV7-6 and TRBJ2-4; D may match TRBD1 or TRBD2 (7 bases each). V was trimmed by 4 bases and J by 13 bases, leaving 20 bases between them. The CDR3 is 14 residues long. Looked up from germline, CDR1 is SGHVS and CDR2 is FNYEAQ.

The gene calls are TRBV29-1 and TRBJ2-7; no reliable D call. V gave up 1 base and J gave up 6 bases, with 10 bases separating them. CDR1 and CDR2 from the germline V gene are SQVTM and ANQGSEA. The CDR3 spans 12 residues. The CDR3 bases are TGCAGCGTTGAAGCTGAGGTCTCCGAGCAGTACTTC. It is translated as CSVEAEVSEQYF.

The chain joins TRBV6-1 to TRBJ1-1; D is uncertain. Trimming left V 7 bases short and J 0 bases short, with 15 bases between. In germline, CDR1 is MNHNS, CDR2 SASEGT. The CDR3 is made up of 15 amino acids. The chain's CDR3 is CASTIRRTLNTEAFF. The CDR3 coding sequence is TGTGCCAGCACCATAAGGAGGACCCTGAACACTGAAGCTTTCTTT.

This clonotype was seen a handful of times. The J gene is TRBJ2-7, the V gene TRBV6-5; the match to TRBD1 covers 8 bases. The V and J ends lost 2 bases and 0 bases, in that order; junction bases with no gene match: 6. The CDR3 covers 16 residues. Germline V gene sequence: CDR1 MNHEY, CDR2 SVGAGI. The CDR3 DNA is TGTGCCAGCAGTTACACCCGGGACAGGAGCTCCTACGAGCAGTACTTC. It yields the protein CASSYTRDRSSYEQYF.